These T cell receptor beta chains were read from a single sample in a study of a mutant IDH1 vaccine in newly diagnosed glioma. TCRdb's copy holds only in-frame clones and misses some; the assay was immunoSEQ multiplex PCR. The repertoire holds around 41,000 clones, with less than 90% as singletons. These receptors' antigens are unknown. This specimen consisted of PBMCs, obtained from a glioma patient whose treatment included an IDH1 peptide vaccine. The receptors stem from a man between 35 and 55 years old with glioma. Each CDR3 is given with its conserved first and last residue. The D gene is left open where the match is weak. The size field is filled for only some rows; it gives once, few, many or a size class.

V,D,size,J,DNA,CDR3
TRBV29-1,NA,NA,TRBJ2-1,TGCAGCGCCTTGGGGGGTGGGCTACGGCGCTCTGAGCAGTTCTTC,CSALGGGLRRSEQFF
TRBV29-1,NA,NA,TRBJ1-1,TGCAGCGTTCAGGGATTTACCACTGAAGCTTTCTTT,CSVQGFTTEAFF
TRBV29-1,TRBD1,NA,TRBJ2-2,TGCAGCGCCCGACAGGGGGGGGCCGGGGAGCTGTTTTTT,CSARQGGAGELFF
TRBV2,TRBD2,once,TRBJ2-1,TGTGCCAGCAAGACCGGGACTAGCGCCAATGAGCAGTTCTTC,CASKTGTSANEQFF
TRBV6-5,NA,NA,TRBJ1-3,TGTGCCAGCAGTTACTCGATTGGTGCAGGAAACACCATATATTTT,CASSYSIGAGNTIYF
TRBV6-6,NA,NA,TRBJ1-4,TGTGCCAGCAGCGCCCGGGGGGGCAATCAAAAACTGTTTTTT,CASSARGGNQKLFF
TRBV7-8,TRBD2,NA,TRBJ2-7,TGTGCCAGCAGCGCCGGGGGAGCGGGAGACGCCTACGAGCAGTACTTC,CASSAGGAGDAYEQYF
TRBV2,TRBD2,NA,TRBJ2-3,TGTGCCAGCAGTGAAGATCGGAGCCGGGGGACTAGCGGGAGGACCACAGATACGCAGTATTTT,CASSEDRSRGTSGRTTDTQYF
TRBV18,TRBD1,NA,TRBJ1-1,TGTGCCAGCTCACCCCCAGGGGGCGCAGTAGACACTGAAGCTTTCTTT,CASSPPGGAVDTEAFF
TRBV5-1,TRBD1,NA,TRBJ2-5,TGCGCCAGCAGCGTATCGACAGGGGTTGAGACCCAGTACTTC,CASSVSTGVETQYF
TRBV18,NA,NA,TRBJ2-7,TGTGCCAGCTCACCCTCGACCCCAGGGACCTACGAGCAGTACTTC,CASSPSTPGTYEQYF
TRBV27,TRBD1,NA,TRBJ1-4,TGTGCCAGCTCCCTTTCCAGGACAGGGGCAGGAAAACTGTTTTTT,CASSLSRTGAGKLFF
TRBV19,NA,once,TRBJ1-4,TGTGCCAGTAGTCTGGGGGGGGAGAAACTGTTTTTT,CASSLGGEKLFF
TRBV28,NA,NA,TRBJ1-1,TGTGCCAGCACTCTATCGGGGAGGAGAGCTTTCTTT,CASTLSGRRAFF
TRBV7-9,TRBD1,NA,TRBJ2-5,TGTGCCAGCAGCCAAAGGACAGGGGAGACCCAGTACTTC,CASSQRTGETQYF
TRBV7-7,TRBD2,NA,TRBJ2-1,TGTGCTAGCAGCTTTCGGCGGGGGGCTTATGAGCAGTTCTTC,CASSFRRGAYEQFF
TRBV7-2,NA,NA,TRBJ1-2,TGTGCCAGCAGCTCGGACGGCAACTTAGGCTACACCTTC,CASSSDGNLGYTF
TRBV6-6,NA,NA,TRBJ1-5,TGTGCCACCTCCCAGGGGCTCGGCAATCAGCCCCAGCATTTT,CATSQGLGNQPQHF
TRBV5-6,TRBD1,NA,TRBJ2-7,TGTGCCAGCAGCTTTCCCCCGGGACAGGGGGCCTACGAGCAGTACTTC,CASSFPPGQGAYEQYF
TRBV27,NA,NA,TRBJ1-5,TGTGCCAGCAGTTGGTCACGTTACTCTAATCAGCCCCAGCATTTT,CASSWSRYSNQPQHF
TRBV19,TRBD1,NA,TRBJ2-7,TGTGCCAGTAGTATTGGGACAGGACCCTACGAGCAGTACTTC,CASSIGTGPYEQYF
TRBV7-9,TRBD1,few,TRBJ1-4,TGTGCCAGCTCCGGGACAGCTAATGAAAAACTGTTTTTT,CASSGTANEKLFF
TRBV28,TRBD2,NA,TRBJ2-1,TGTGCCAGCAGTGTCGGGGGGGCTAGCGGATACAATGAGCAGTTCTTC,CASSVGGASGYNEQFF
TRBV6-5,NA,NA,TRBJ1-2,TGTGCCAGCAGTTACTCAGCTAACTATGGCTACACCTTC,CASSYSANYGYTF
TRBV5-4,NA,NA,TRBJ1-2,TGTGCCAGCAGCTTGGGACAGGTCGACTATGGCTACACCTTC,CASSLGQVDYGYTF
TRBV2,NA,NA,TRBJ2-1,TGTGCCAGCAGTGGGCTAGCGAGATCCACTGGGCAGTTCTTC,CASSGLARSTGQFF
TRBV7-6,NA,NA,TRBJ2-1,TGTGCCAGCAGCCCCCCCGGTCCCCCGCAGCCGAATGAGCAGTTCTTC,CASSPPGPPQPNEQFF
TRBV5-1,NA,NA,TRBJ2-5,TGCGCCAGCAGCTCGGGAGACCAAGAGACCCAGTACTTC,CASSSGDQETQYF
TRBV13,TRBD2,once,TRBJ2-7,TGTGCCAGCAGCTTGGGACTAGCGGACTCCTACGAGCAGTACTTC,CASSLGLADSYEQYF
TRBV9,NA,NA,TRBJ2-7,TGTGCCAGCAGCGTAGGACCAGGCCCAAGCTCCTACGAGCAGTACTTC,CASSVGPGPSSYEQYF
TRBV27,TRBD2,NA,TRBJ2-7,TGTGCCAGCAAGCTAACGGGACTAGCGGCCGACGAGCAGTACTTC,CASKLTGLAADEQYF
TRBV6-1,NA,NA,TRBJ2-7,TGTGCCAGCAGCCCCCTTAACGGGCAGTACTTC,CASSPLNGQYF
TRBV9,TRBD2,NA,TRBJ2-3,TGTGCCAGCAGCGTAAGTACCCTTTCCGGGAGGAGAGGTACAGATACGCAGTATTTT,CASSVSTLSGRRGTDTQYF
TRBV7-9,NA,NA,TRBJ1-4,TGTGCCAGCAGCTCTATAGGTTTGGAAAAACTGTTTTTT,CASSSIGLEKLFF
TRBV29-1,TRBD2,NA,TRBJ2-1,TGCAGCGTTGTGCCAGCGGGAGGCGGCAATGAGCAGTTCTTC,CSVVPAGGGNEQFF
TRBV25-1,TRBD1,NA,TRBJ1-3,TGTGCCAGCAGTGACAGGGGGGCCGGAAACACCATATATTTT,CASSDRGAGNTIYF
TRBV29-1,TRBD2,NA,TRBJ2-7,TGCAGCGTTGGAGCGGGAGGGCCGTCCGAGCAGTACTTC,CSVGAGGPSEQYF
TRBV7-6,TRBD1,NA,TRBJ1-2,TGTGCCAGCAGCGCCGGGACAGGGGTAATTGGAACCTTC,CASSAGTGVIGTF
TRBV7-2,TRBD1,NA,TRBJ2-7,TGTGCCAGCAGCCTACGGTGGGACAGGGGGCTTTACGAGCAGTACTTC,CASSLRWDRGLYEQYF
TRBV10-3,NA,NA,TRBJ1-1,TGTGCCATCAGCTACGGACAGAACACTGAAGCTTTCTTT,CAISYGQNTEAFF